This TCR beta chain was documented in a study of beta chain features in type 1 diabetes (dated by TCRdb to 2017 to 2018). About the investigation overall: Mean age, gender distribution, total cell number and subset yield were not different between patients and healthy donors. The study compared the TCRB repertoires of sorted circulating CD4+ T cell subsets in recently diagnosed type 1 diabetes patients with those in matched healthy donors. Naive and central memory subsets were obtained from all 30 or so donors, but regulatory and stem cell-like memory subsets were isolated from only 8 patients and roughly 8 healthy donors. A total of some 110 million sorted cells were examined across all samples, and a strong correlation was observed between cell number per subset and RNA yield.

Each donor gave one peripheral blood draw, averaging approximately 0.12 L, which was collected into heparinised tubes. A BD FACSAria II and a panel including CD45RO, CCR7, CD25, CD127, CD95 and CD27 were used to sort naive, central memory, regulatory and stem cell-like memory CD4+ T cells. Purity was above 95% for every sorted population. PBMCs were isolated immediately by Lymphoprep density gradient centrifugation and stained directly without culture. So that batch effects would be minimized, each experiment stained and sorted samples in pairs, pairing one healthy donor with one patient. The junction carries 13 bases between V and J, which are trimmed by 3 bases and 7 bases respectively. The cysteine opens and the phenylalanine closes a CDR3 of 14 amino acids. The CDR3 DNA has 42 bases and is translated from base 1. CDR1 and CDR2 (MDHEN, SYDVKM) derive from the germline V gene. This clone has just a few counts. It has no known antigen specificity. It has no much larger one-base neighbor in the sample; base qualities were not kept.

The entire amount of isolated RNA was reverse transcribed using the High Capacity cDNA Reverse Transcription Kit, so the sequenced TCRB transcripts were expressed ones. Naive, central memory and regulatory T cell samples underwent deep immunoSEQ sequencing, averaging about 3.57 million total reads per sample. Sorted cells were lysed in RLT buffer and RNA was extracted with DNase-treated RNeasy Micro or Mini kits, depending on cell number. To prevent cross-contamination, each cell subset was processed individually, whereas patient and healthy donor samples were processed jointly. The immunoSEQ multiplex PCR was used to amplify TCRB sequences from cDNA, yielding 87-bp fragments that span the CDR3 region. Sequencing of the amplicons was done on the Illumina HiSeq platform. Regarding the original processing steps: Synthetic template baselines were used to correct PCR bias computationally, reads within Hamming distance 2 were collapsed, and singletons that could not be merged were discarded. By aligning reads against IMGT, V, D and J genes, CDR3 length, and insertions or deletions at six rearrangement sites were assigned. Within each subset, clonotype counts were normalized to sorted cell number, and only after that were true diversity and Gini coefficients computed with the tcR R package. The overlap coefficient, calculated on TCRB nucleotide sequences, was used to quantify repertoire sharing. TCRdb provides this immuneACCESS table in a form limited to in-frame rearrangements. Some clones are lacking; in checked studies, under half of them reflect an unresolved V gene, and why the rest are absent is not known. That table is the source of V, J and clone size, and D and trimming were worked out from the DNA. Counted in this sample were some 150,000 clones; under 60% of them appeared once. 0.35% to 0.5% of the sample goes to the ten largest clones.

The investigation overall reported the following: Naive, central memory and regulatory TCRB repertoires appeared to be more similar among patients than among healthy donors. A moderate but significant shortening of TCRB CDR3 length was observed in type 1 diabetes patients in all four CD4+ subsets. Because small numbers of individuals were included in the HLA sub-analyses, any influence of HLA type on TCRB rearrangement was left unresolved. Patients with type 1 diabetes made fewer insertions and deleted more nucleotides at VDJ recombination sites, implying thymic rearrangement abnormalities. Shorter templates might have been favored by PCR, but patient and control samples were amplified and corrected together, so both groups would have been affected equally by any skew. Sequencing cDNA rather than genomic DNA could over-represent highly expressing activated cells, although activation and CD3 levels did not differ between groups.

The sequence was collected from a man aged 18 to 29 in good health. The chain employs TRBV28 and TRBJ2-1; no D segment can be confidently identified. Sequences were obtained from Tregs from blood. The sample's cell subset or site label, decoded: regulatory CD4+ T cells. The DNA sequence reads TGTGCCAGCAGTTTTTTCGTCTTGAGAAATGAGCAGTTCTTC. The resulting protein is CASSFFVLRNEQFF.